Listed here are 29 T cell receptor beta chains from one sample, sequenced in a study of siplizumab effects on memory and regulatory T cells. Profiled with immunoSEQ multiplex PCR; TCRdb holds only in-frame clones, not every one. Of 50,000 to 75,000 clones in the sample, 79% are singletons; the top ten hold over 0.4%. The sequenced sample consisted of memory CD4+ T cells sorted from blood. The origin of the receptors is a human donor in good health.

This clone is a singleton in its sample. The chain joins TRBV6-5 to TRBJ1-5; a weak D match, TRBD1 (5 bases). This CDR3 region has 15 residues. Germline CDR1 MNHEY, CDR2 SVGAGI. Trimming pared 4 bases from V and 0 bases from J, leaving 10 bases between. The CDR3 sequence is CASSLTQDSNQPQHF. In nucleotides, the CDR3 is TGTGCCAGCAGTTTAACACAGGATAGCAATCAGCCCCAGCATTTT.

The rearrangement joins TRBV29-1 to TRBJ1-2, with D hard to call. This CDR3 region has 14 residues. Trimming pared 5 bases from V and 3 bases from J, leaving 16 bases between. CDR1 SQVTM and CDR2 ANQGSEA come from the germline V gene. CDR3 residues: CSVRPRLADYGYTF. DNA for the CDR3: TGCAGCGTTCGCCCTCGTTTGGCAGACTATGGCTACACCTTC. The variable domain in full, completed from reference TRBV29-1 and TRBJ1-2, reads SAVISQKPSRDICQRGTSLTIQCQVDSQVTMMFWYRQQPGQSLTLIATANQGSEATYESGFVIDKFPISRPNLTFSTLTVSNMSPEDSSIYLCSVRPRLADYGYTFGSGTRLTVV.

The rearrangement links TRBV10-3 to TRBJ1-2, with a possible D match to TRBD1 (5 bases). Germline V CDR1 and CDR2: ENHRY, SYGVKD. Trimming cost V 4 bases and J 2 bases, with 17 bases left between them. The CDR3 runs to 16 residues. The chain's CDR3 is CAISGSARAGNYGYTF. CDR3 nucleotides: TGTGCCATCAGTGGATCTGCCAGGGCGGGAAACTATGGCTACACCTTC.

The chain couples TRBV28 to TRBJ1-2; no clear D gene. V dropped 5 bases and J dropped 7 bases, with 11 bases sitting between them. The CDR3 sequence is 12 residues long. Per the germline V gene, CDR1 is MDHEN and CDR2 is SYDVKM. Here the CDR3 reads CASSIKGSGYTF. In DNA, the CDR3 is TGTGCCAGCAGTATTAAGGGAAGTGGCTACACCTTC.

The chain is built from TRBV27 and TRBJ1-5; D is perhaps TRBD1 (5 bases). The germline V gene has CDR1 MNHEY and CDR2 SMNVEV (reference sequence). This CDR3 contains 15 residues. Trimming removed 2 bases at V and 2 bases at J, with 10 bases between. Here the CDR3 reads CASSLGAGGNQPQHF. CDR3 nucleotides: TGTGCCAGCAGTTTAGGGGCCGGGGGCAATCAGCCCCAGCATTTT.

The CDR3 nucleotides read TGTGCCAGCAGCCGGGGGGCGGGGGCCAGCTCCTACGAGCAGTACTTC. This encodes CASSRGAGASSYEQYF. This chain connects TRBV5-4 to TRBJ2-7; tentatively, D is TRBD2 (7 bases). Germline V gives CDR1 SGHNT, CDR2 YYREEE (reference sequence). Trimming removed 4 bases from V and 0 bases from J, with 17 bases in between. The CDR3 consists of 16 residues.

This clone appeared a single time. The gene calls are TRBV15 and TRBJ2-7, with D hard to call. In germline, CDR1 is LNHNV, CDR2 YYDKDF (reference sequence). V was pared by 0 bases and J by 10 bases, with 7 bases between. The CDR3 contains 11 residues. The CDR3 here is CATSRDREQYF. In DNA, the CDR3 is TGTGCCACCAGCAGAGATAGAGAACAGTACTTC.

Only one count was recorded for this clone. CDR3 loop: CASSGTGGTEETQYF. The CDR3 DNA sequence: TGTGCCAGCAGCGGGACAGGGGGGACAGAAGAGACCCAGTACTTC. The V call is TRBV5-6, the J call TRBJ2-5; 11 bases line up with TRBD1. CDR1 and CDR2 (germline): SGHDT, YYEEEE. V trimming: 4 bases; J trimming: 3 bases; junction bases outside the gene matches: 5. The CDR3 runs to 15 residues.

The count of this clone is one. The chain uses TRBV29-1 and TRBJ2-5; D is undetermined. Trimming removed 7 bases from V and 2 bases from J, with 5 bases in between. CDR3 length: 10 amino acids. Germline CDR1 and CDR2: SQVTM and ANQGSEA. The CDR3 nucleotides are TGCAGCGGGCAGCAAGAGACCCAGTACTTC. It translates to CSGQQETQYF.

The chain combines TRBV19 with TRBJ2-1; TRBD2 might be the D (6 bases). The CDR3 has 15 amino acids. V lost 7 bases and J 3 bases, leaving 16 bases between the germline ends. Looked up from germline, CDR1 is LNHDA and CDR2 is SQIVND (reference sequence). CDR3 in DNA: TGTGCCAGTACGGGACGGGGGTCGATCTACAATGAGCAGTTCTTC. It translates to CASTGRGSIYNEQFF.

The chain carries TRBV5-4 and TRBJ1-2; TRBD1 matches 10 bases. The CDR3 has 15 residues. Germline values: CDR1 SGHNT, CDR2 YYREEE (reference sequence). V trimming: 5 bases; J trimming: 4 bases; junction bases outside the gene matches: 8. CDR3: CASSSGQGVFYGYTF. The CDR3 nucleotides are TGTGCCAGCAGTTCCGGACAGGGGGTGTTCTATGGCTACACCTTC. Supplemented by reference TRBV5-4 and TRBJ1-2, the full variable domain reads ETGVTQSPTHLIKTRGQQVTLRCSSQSGHNTVSWYQQALGQGPQFIFQYYREEENGRGNFPPRFSGLQFPNYSSELNVNALELDDSALYLCASSSGQGVFYGYTFGSGTRLTVV.

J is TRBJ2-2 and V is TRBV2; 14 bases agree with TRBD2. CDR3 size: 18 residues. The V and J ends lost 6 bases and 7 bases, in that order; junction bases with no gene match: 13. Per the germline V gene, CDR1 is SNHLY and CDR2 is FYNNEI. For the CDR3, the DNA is TGTGCCAGCAGCGCCACTCGACTAGCGGGGGGGCAAAACGGGGAGCTGTTTTTT. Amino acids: CASSATRLAGGQNGELFF.

The chain's CDR3 is CATQGAYSNQPQHF. The CDR3 DNA is TGTGCCACCCAGGGGGCCTATAGCAATCAGCCCCAGCATTTT. The V gene is TRBV10-3, the J gene TRBJ1-5; 8 bases line up with TRBD1. After removal of 10 bases from V and 0 bases from J, the junction contained 5 bases not matched to a gene. Germline loops: CDR1 ENHRY, CDR2 SYGVKD. The CDR3 is made up of 14 amino acids.

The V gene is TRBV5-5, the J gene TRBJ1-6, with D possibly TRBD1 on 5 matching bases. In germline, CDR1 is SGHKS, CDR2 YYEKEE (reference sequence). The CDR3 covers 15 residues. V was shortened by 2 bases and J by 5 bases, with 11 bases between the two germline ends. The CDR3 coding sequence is TGTGCCAGCAGCTTTAGCAGGGACGATAATTCACCCCTCCACTTT. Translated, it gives CASSFSRDDNSPLHF.

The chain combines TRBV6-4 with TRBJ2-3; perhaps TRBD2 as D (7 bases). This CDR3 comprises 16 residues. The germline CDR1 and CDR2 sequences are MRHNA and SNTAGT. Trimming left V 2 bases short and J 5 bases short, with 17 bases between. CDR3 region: CASSDHGGGAKDTQYF. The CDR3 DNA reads TGTGCCAGCAGTGACCATGGAGGGGGGGCGAAAGATACGCAGTATTTT.

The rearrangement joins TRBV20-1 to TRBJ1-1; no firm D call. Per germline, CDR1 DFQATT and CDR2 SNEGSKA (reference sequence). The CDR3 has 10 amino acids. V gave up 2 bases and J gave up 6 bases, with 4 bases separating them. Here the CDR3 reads CSARKAEAFF. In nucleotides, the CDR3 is TGCAGTGCTAGAAAGGCTGAAGCTTTCTTT.

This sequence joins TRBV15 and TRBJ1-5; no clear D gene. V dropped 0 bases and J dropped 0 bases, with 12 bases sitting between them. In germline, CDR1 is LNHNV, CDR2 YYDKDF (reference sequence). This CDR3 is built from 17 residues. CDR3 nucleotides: TGTGCCACCAGCAGAGATTACTCCCTCCTTAGCAATCAGCCCCAGCATTTT. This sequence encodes CATSRDYSLLSNQPQHF.

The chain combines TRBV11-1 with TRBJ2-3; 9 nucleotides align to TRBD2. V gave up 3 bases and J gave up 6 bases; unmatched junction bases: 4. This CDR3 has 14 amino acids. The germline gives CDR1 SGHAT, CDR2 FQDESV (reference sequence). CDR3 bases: TGTGCCAGCAGCTTTATAGCGGGGGAGGATACGCAGTATTTT. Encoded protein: CASSFIAGEDTQYF.

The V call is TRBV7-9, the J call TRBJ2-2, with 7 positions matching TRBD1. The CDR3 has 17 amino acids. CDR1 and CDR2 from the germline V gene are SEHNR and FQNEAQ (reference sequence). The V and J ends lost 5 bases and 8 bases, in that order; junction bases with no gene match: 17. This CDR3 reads CASSPRDSGTALGELFF. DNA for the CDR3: TGTGCCAGCAGCCCCCGAGATTCCGGGACAGCCCTTGGGGAGCTGTTTTTT.

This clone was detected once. CDR3 region: CASTSLTGGYF. The CDR3 DNA reads TGTGCCAGCACCAGTCTTACAGGGGGGTACTTC. The chain employs TRBV28 and TRBJ2-7, with TRBD1 identical over 8 bases. The CDR3 is 11 residues long. The trim removed 7 bases at V and 12 bases at J, leaving 8 bases unmatched. Looked up from germline, CDR1 is MDHEN and CDR2 is SYDVKM.

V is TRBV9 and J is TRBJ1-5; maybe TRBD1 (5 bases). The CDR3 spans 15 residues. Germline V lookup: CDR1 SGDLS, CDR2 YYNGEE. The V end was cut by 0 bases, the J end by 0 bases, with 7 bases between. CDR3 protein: CASSVGGTSNQPQHF. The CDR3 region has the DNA TGTGCCAGCAGCGTAGGGGGCACTAGCAATCAGCCCCAGCATTTT. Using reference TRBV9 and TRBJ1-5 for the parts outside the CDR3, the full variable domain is DSGVTQTPKHLITATGQRVTLRCSPRSGDLSVYWYQQSLDQGLQFLIQYYNGEERAKGNILERFSAQQFPDLHSELNLSSLELGDSALYFCASSVGGTSNQPQHFGDGTRLSIL.

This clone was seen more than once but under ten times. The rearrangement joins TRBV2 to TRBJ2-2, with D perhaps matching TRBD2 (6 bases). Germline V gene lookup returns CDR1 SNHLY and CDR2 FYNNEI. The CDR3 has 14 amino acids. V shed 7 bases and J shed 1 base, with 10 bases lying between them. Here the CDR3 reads CASTAGLNTGELFF. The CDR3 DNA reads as TGTGCCAGCACGGCGGGGCTGAACACCGGGGAGCTGTTTTTT.

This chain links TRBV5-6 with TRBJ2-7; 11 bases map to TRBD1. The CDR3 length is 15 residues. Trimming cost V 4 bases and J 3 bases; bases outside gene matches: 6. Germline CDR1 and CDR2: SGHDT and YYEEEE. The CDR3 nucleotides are TGTGCCAGCAGCAAGGACAGGGGGCTTATCTACGAGCAGTACTTC. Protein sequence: CASSKDRGLIYEQYF.

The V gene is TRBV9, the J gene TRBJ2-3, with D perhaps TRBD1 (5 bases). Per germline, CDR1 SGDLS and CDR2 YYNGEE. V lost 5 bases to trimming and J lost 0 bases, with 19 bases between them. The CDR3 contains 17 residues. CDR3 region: CASSQTPRVGSTDTQYF. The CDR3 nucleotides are TGTGCCAGCAGTCAAACCCCCAGGGTGGGCAGCACAGATACGCAGTATTTT. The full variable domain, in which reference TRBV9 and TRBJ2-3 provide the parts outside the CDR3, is DSGVTQTPKHLITATGQRVTLRCSPRSGDLSVYWYQQSLDQGLQFLIQYYNGEERAKGNILERFSAQQFPDLHSELNLSSLELGDSALYFCASSQTPRVGSTDTQYFGPGTRLTVL.

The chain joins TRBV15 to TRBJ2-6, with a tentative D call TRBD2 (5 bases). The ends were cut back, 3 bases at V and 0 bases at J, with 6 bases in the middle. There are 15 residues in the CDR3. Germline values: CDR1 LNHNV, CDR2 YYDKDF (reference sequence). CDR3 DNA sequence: TGTGCCACCAGCAGTCGGGACTCTGGGGCCAACGTCCTGACTTTC. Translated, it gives CATSSRDSGANVLTF.

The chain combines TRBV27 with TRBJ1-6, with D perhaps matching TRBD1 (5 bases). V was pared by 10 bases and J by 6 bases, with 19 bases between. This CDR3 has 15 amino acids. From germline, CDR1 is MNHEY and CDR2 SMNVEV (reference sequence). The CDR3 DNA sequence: TGTGCCACCCGGGGGGGGTTACTTGGTAATTCACCCCTCCACTTT. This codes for CATRGGLLGNSPLHF.

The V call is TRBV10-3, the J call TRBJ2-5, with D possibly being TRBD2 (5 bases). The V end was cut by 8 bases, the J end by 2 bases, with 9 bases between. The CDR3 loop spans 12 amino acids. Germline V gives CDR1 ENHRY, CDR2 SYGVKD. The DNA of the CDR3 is TGTGCCATCGGCGGGCGGCAAGAGACCCAGTACTTC. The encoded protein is CAIGGRQETQYF.

CDR3 amino acids: CASSPGLVVDTQYF. DNA of the CDR3: TGCGCCAGCAGCCCGGGACTAGTGGTGGATACGCAGTATTTT. The J gene is TRBJ2-3, the V gene TRBV4-1; 8 bases line up with TRBD2. V lost 4 bases and J lost 6; bases outside the gene matches: 6. Germline values: CDR1 MGHRA, CDR2 YSYEKL. This CDR3 comprises 14 residues.

The CDR3 sequence is CAWIFRENTEAFF. The CDR3 DNA follows: TGTGCCTGGATTTTCAGGGAGAACACTGAAGCTTTCTTT. The J gene is TRBJ1-1, the V gene TRBV30; D might be TRBD1 (5 bases). This CDR3 is built from 13 residues. Germline CDR1 reads GTSNPN; CDR2 reads SVGIG (reference sequence). V was cut by 4 bases and J by 1 base, with 10 bases left in between.